What follows are 24 T cell receptor beta chains derived from one specimen sequenced in a study of cytotoxic CD8 clonotypes in ibrutinib-treated CLL. TCRdb's copy holds only in-frame clones and misses some; the assay was immunoSEQ multiplex PCR. The repertoire holds roughly 300,000 clones, 65% to 85% seen once, with around 5.3% in the top ten. The specimen was PBMCs, collected at disease progression, from a patient treated with ibrutinib. The receptor source for this set is a human donor with chronic lymphocytic leukemia.

This chain links TRBV18 with TRBJ1-5; no reliable D call. Trimming pared 2 bases from V and 0 bases from J, leaving 5 bases between. The CDR3 is 14 amino acids. Germline values: CDR1 KGHSH, CDR2 LQKENI. Here the CDR3 reads CASSPAVSNQPQHF. DNA for the CDR3: TGTGCCAGCTCACCAGCGGTTAGCAATCAGCCCCAGCATTTT. Combining the CDR3 with reference TRBV18 and TRBJ1-5 gives the whole variable domain NAGVMQNPRHLVRRRGQEARLRCSPMKGHSHVYWYRQLPEEGLKFMVYLQKENIIDESGMPKERFSAEFPKEGPSILRIQQVVRGDSAAYFCASSPAVSNQPQHFGDGTRLSIL.

The V gene is TRBV4-1, the J gene TRBJ2-7, with TRBD2 matching over 13 bases. CDR1 is MGHRA and CDR2 is YSYEKL in the germline V gene. The CDR3 is 16 amino acids. Trimming took 1 base from V and 4 from J; bases not matched to a gene: 4. Here the CDR3 DNA reads TGCGCCAGCAGCCAAGTTACTAGCGGGGGGGATTACGAGCAGTACTTC. Protein sequence: CASSQVTSGGDYEQYF.

This clone was observed a few times. The chain uses TRBV5-4 and TRBJ2-3; D is uncertain. Germline CDR1 reads SGHNT; CDR2 reads YYREEE (reference sequence). The CDR3 has 12 amino acids. Trimming removed 2 bases from V and 0 bases from J, with 1 base in between. The CDR3 protein is CASSFSTDTQYF. CDR3 nucleotides: TGTGCCAGCAGCTTTAGCACAGATACGCAGTATTTT.

The V and J genes are TRBV5-5 and TRBJ2-3, with TRBD2 matching 12 bases. V shed 6 bases and J 3 bases; nucleotides not matched to a gene: 5. Germline CDR1 and CDR2: SGHKS and YYEKEE (reference sequence). This CDR3 has 15 amino acids. As DNA, the CDR3 is TGTGCCAGCAACCCTACTAGCGGGAGGACAGATACGCAGTATTTT. Its translation: CASNPTSGRTDTQYF.

V and J are TRBV6-6 and TRBJ1-1, with 7 bases matching TRBD1. CDR1 is MNHNY and CDR2 is SVGAGI in the germline V gene (reference sequence). Trimming removed 11 bases from V and 0 bases from J; junction bases left unmatched: 12. This CDR3 contains 15 residues. The CDR3 reads CAGQEQGSMNTEAFF. DNA of the CDR3: TGTGCCGGACAGGAACAGGGCTCGATGAACACTGAAGCTTTCTTT.

The chain couples TRBV5-5 to TRBJ2-1, with D uncertain. V was trimmed by 1 base and J by 8 bases, leaving 10 bases between them. This CDR3 is built from 13 residues. The V gene's germline CDR1 is SGHKS and CDR2 YYEKEE (reference sequence). CDR3 DNA sequence: TGTGCCAGCAGCTTGTGGGGTCGGTATGAGCAGTTCTTC. Translating gives CASSLWGRYEQFF. The whole variable domain, filled in from reference TRBV5-5 and TRBJ2-1, reads DAGVTQSPTHLIKTRGQQVTLRCSPISGHKSVSWYQQVLGQGPQFIFQYYEKEERGRGNFPDRFSARQFPNYSSELNVNALLLGDSALYLCASSLWGRYEQFFGPGTRLTVL.

The gene calls are TRBV5-1 and TRBJ1-1, with 8 bases that match TRBD1. The germline gives CDR1 SGHRS, CDR2 YFSETQ. The CDR3 has 14 amino acids. With V trimmed by 3 bases and J by 1 base, 2 bases remained unmatched. The CDR3 protein is CASSWTGPNTEAFF. DNA of the CDR3: TGCGCCAGCAGCTGGACAGGGCCGAACACTGAAGCTTTCTTT.

CDR3 sequence reads: CASSPGPTDTQYF. The CDR3 nucleotides read TGTGCCAGCAGCCCGGGACCCACAGATACGCAGTATTTT. The chain uses TRBV11-2 and TRBJ2-3; D is tentatively TRBD1 or TRBD2 (5 bases each). Per germline, CDR1 SGHAT and CDR2 FQNNGV. The CDR3 is made up of 13 amino acids. Trimming pared 5 bases from V and 2 bases from J, leaving 8 bases between.

The rearrangement joins TRBV5-4 to TRBJ2-7; the match to TRBD1 covers 8 bases. Germline CDR1 reads SGHNT; CDR2 reads YYREEE (reference sequence). V was pared by 4 bases and J by 5 bases, with 8 bases of the junction left unmatched. The CDR3 consists of 14 residues. For the CDR3, the DNA is TGTGCCAGCAGCAAGGGACAGGCGAGAAACGAGCAGTACTTC. Protein sequence: CASSKGQARNEQYF.

This clone showed up just a few times. The CDR3 loop reads CASSQAQLETQYF. DNA of the CDR3: TGCGCCAGCAGCCAAGCTCAGCTAGAGACCCAGTACTTC. The chain carries TRBV4-1 and TRBJ2-5; D is undetermined. This CDR3 is 13 amino acids long. The ends were cut back, 1 base at V and 4 bases at J, with 7 bases in the middle. From germline, CDR1 is MGHRA and CDR2 YSYEKL.

This chain uses TRBV29-1 with TRBJ2-1; 7 positions agree with TRBD1. The V and J ends lost 7 bases and 3 bases, in that order; junction bases with no gene match: 12. Germline loops: CDR1 SQVTM, CDR2 ANQGSEA. The CDR3 length is 15 residues. The DNA for the CDR3 is TGCAGCGCTACGGGACAGACGACTTTCTACAATGAGCAGTTCTTC. The encoded protein is CSATGQTTFYNEQFF.

The genes are TRBV10-3 and TRBJ2-7; 9 bases align to TRBD2. From germline, CDR1 is ENHRY and CDR2 SYGVKD. Unmatched junction bases numbered 12, after V lost 0 bases and J lost 3 bases. The CDR3 is made up of 18 amino acids. CDR3 DNA sequence: TGTGCCATCAGTGAGTCCGGGGGTAGCGGGAGAAACGGCTACGAGCAGTACTTC. Translation: CAISESGGSGRNGYEQYF.

The rearrangement joins TRBV7-9 to TRBJ2-1; possible D gene TRBD1, 6 bases. The CDR3 is 15 amino acids. The germline V and J ends were trimmed by 5 bases and 3 bases, with 14 bases remaining between them. Germline lookup yields CDR1 SEHNR and CDR2 FQNEAQ (reference sequence). CDR3 nucleotides: TGTGCCAGCAGCCCCTACAGGGTAAACTACAATGAGCAGTTCTTC. This codes for CASSPYRVNYNEQFF.

This clone appeared a single time. The rearrangement links TRBV2 to TRBJ2-7; D is unresolved. The V and J ends lost 8 bases and 1 base respectively, with 9 bases between them. CDR3 length equals 12 residues. The germline gives CDR1 SNHLY, CDR2 FYNNEI. This CDR3 reads CASLGRSYEQYF. For the CDR3, the DNA is TGTGCCAGCTTAGGCCGATCCTACGAGCAGTACTTC.

This clone was found a few times. The chain carries TRBV5-4 and TRBJ2-7, with D hard to call. V lost 4 bases and J lost 3, with 8 bases in between. The V gene's germline CDR1 is SGHNT and CDR2 YYREEE (reference sequence). The CDR3 sequence is 12 residues long. CDR3 residues: CASSTTGYEQYF. CDR3 coding DNA: TGTGCCAGCAGCACTACGGGCTACGAGCAGTACTTC.

The chain uses TRBV29-1 and TRBJ2-1; possible D gene TRBD1, 6 bases. V lost 7 bases, J lost 8 bases, and 12 bases lay in between. In germline, CDR1 is SQVTM, CDR2 ANQGSEA. The CDR3 extends over 11 amino acids. CDR3 DNA sequence: TGCAGCGCCGGACAGCACGATGAGCAGTTCTTC. Protein: CSAGQHDEQFF.

This chain uses TRBV28 with TRBJ2-1, with no clear D. V was trimmed by 6 bases and J by 5 bases, leaving 5 bases between them. Germline CDR1 MDHEN, CDR2 SYDVKM. The CDR3 runs to 11 residues. Here the CDR3 DNA reads TGTGCCAGCAGCATAAACAATGAGCAGTTCTTC. As protein: CASSINNEQFF.

The CDR3 DNA is TGCGCCAGCAGCTTGGACAGGGGATTCGAGCAGTACTTC. This translates into CASSLDRGFEQYF. The chain combines TRBV5-1 with TRBJ2-7; 7 nucleotides align to TRBD1. The CDR3 totals 13 residues. Germline V gene sequence: CDR1 SGHRS, CDR2 YFSETQ. Unmatched junction bases numbered 3, after V lost 0 bases and J lost 6 bases.

This rearrangement joins TRBV27 to TRBJ2-5, with 7 bases matching TRBD2. CDR1 is MNHEY and CDR2 is SMNVEV in the germline V gene (reference sequence). V lost 4 bases and J lost 0; bases outside the gene matches: 2. The CDR3 totals 14 residues. The CDR3 coding sequence is TGTGCCAGCAGTTGGGGGGGACACCAAGAGACCCAGTACTTC. Protein: CASSWGGHQETQYF.

This chain uses TRBV10-1 with TRBJ2-5, with 9 bases identical to TRBD1. The germline V gene has CDR1 WNHNN and CDR2 SYGVQD (reference sequence). CDR3 length equals 15 residues. With V trimmed by 10 bases and J by 5 bases, 14 bases remained unmatched. CDR3 nucleotide sequence: TGCGCCACCACTCGGGACAGGGTGCCTCAGGAGACCCAGTACTTC. Its translation is CATTRDRVPQETQYF.

The chain uses TRBV5-1 and TRBJ1-2; D is uncertain. Trimming removed 2 bases at V and 0 bases at J, with 8 bases between. Germline lookup yields CDR1 SGHRS and CDR2 YFSETQ. The CDR3 length is 14 residues. The DNA of the CDR3 is TGCGCCAGCAGCTTTGACAAACCTAACTATGGCTACACCTTC. Translating it yields CASSFDKPNYGYTF.

The chain combines TRBV5-1 with TRBJ2-1; 9 bases align to TRBD1. This CDR3 has 16 amino acids. CDR1 SGHRS and CDR2 YFSETQ come from the germline V gene. After removal of 2 bases from V and 4 bases from J, the junction contained 7 bases not matched to a gene. The CDR3 coding sequence is TGCGCCAGCAGCTTCTTAGGGACAGGGAGATACAATGAGCAGTTCTTC. It is translated as CASSFLGTGRYNEQFF.

This sequence joins TRBV19 and TRBJ2-7, with 9 bases fitting TRBD1. V gave up 4 bases and J gave up 0 bases; unmatched junction bases: 4. Germline V gene lookup returns CDR1 LNHDA and CDR2 SQIVND (reference sequence). The CDR3 is made up of 15 amino acids. CDR3 bases: TGTGCCAGTAGTAGGGGGACAGGGAACTCCTACGAGCAGTACTTC. Protein sequence: CASSRGTGNSYEQYF.

For the CDR3, the DNA is TGTGCCAGCAGTTTAAGCACAGGCACCTATGGCTACACCTTC. It translates to CASSLSTGTYGYTF. The rearrangement links TRBV27 to TRBJ1-2, with D possibly being TRBD1 (5 bases). Trimming stripped 2 bases from V and 4 bases from J, with 11 bases between. CDR3 size: 14 residues. Germline V lookup: CDR1 MNHEY, CDR2 SMNVEV (reference sequence).